This T cell receptor (beta chain) was documented in a study of shared clonotypes between healthy human individuals. The CDR3 is 14 amino acids. CDR1 is MNHNS and CDR2 is SASEGT in the germline V gene. V lost 3 bases and J 5 bases, leaving 13 bases between the germline ends. For sorted subsets, about 200 ng DNA per replicate equaled roughly 29,000 T cell genomes. The data were produced by immunoSEQ multiplex PCR, yet TCRdb's version contains in-frame clones alone and is incomplete. The sample includes some 2,500,000 clones, 80% to 95% of them seen just once. The donors, all of them Caucasian adults, lived in Nashville, Tennessee. Splitting the CD4+ cells yielded a CD45RA+ naive subset and a CD45RA-negative memory subset. Findings and caveats of the study: Only blood was sampled; tissue repertoires likely differ.

About this clone: Its antigen remains unidentified.

This clonotype was sampled from a man between 18 and 29 years old in good health. Some clones in this sample may be carry-over from other donors' samples. The chain has TRBV6-1 and TRBJ1-1; D possibly corresponds to TRBD1 (5 bases). The sequenced material came from naive CD4+ T cells from PBMCs. Subset given: CD45RA+ positively selected. The CDR3 loop is CASSEAGWDTEAFF. The CDR3 bases are TGTGCCAGCAGTGAGGCAGGGTGGGATACTGAAGCTTTCTTT.